The 30 T cell receptor beta chains below come from one sample, sequenced in a study of blood T cell repertoires in COVID-19. TCRdb's copy holds only in-frame clones and misses some; the assay was immunoSEQ multiplex PCR. Of over 100,000 clones listed, about 85% are singletons. Specimen: peripheral blood. Receptor source: an elderly man with acute or convalescent COVID-19.

The gene calls are TRBV18 and TRBJ1-4; 10 nucleotides line up with TRBD1. The CDR3 covers 15 residues. Per germline, CDR1 KGHSH and CDR2 LQKENI. Unmatched junction bases numbered 4, after V lost 4 bases and J lost 5 bases. CDR3 DNA: TGTGCCAGCTCACTGCGGACAGGGGGAAATGAAAAACTGTTTTTT. It yields the protein CASSLRTGGNEKLFF.

V is TRBV19 and J is TRBJ2-3, with D tentatively TRBD2 (6 bases). CDR1 is LNHDA, CDR2 SQIVND, per germline (reference sequence). Trimming removed 8 bases at V and 3 bases at J, with 9 bases between. The CDR3 contains 12 residues. The CDR3 is CASGRGTDTQYF. Written as DNA, the CDR3 is TGTGCCAGTGGCCGGGGGACAGATACGCAGTATTTT. Complete variable domain (other parts from reference TRBV19 and TRBJ2-3): DGGITQSPKYLFRKEGQNVTLSCEQNLNHDAMYWYRQDPGQGLRLIYYSQIVNDFQKGDIAEGYSVSREKKESFPLTVTSAQKNPTAFYLCASGRGTDTQYFGPGTRLTVL.

The chain uses TRBV2 and TRBJ1-5; 7 bases are a match to TRBD1. The CDR3 is made up of 13 amino acids. V lost 6 bases to trimming and J lost 3 bases; unmatched junction nucleotides: 2. CDR1 SNHLY and CDR2 FYNNEI come from the germline V gene. CDR3 region: CASRGQSNQPQHF. The CDR3 DNA sequence: TGTGCCAGCAGGGGACAGTCCAATCAGCCCCAGCATTTT.

The rearrangement uses TRBV11-2 and TRBJ1-6, with D possibly being TRBD1 (6 bases). The CDR3 runs 15 residues. CDR1 is SGHAT and CDR2 is FQNNGV in the germline V gene. V was trimmed by 5 bases and J by 6 bases, leaving 14 bases between them. The CDR3 protein is CASSLRARGNSPLHF. The CDR3 coding sequence is TGTGCCAGCAGCCTACGGGCCAGGGGTAATTCACCCCTCCACTTT.

The V and J genes are TRBV18 and TRBJ2-4, with 7 bases fitting TRBD1. V was clipped by 5 bases and J by 3 bases; unmatched bases: 4. The CDR3 has 14 amino acids. The V gene's germline CDR1 is KGHSH and CDR2 LQKENI. The CDR3, as DNA: TGTGCCAGCTCAGCCGGGACAGACAAAAACATTCAGTACTTC. Translation gives CASSAGTDKNIQYF.

The V and J genes are TRBV9 and TRBJ1-1, with a weak D call TRBD1 (5 bases). CDR3 size: 15 residues. Germline loops: CDR1 SGDLS, CDR2 YYNGEE. The ends were cut back, 0 bases at V and 0 bases at J, with 9 bases in the middle. Written as DNA, the CDR3 is TGTGCCAGCAGCGTAGAGGGACTGATGAACACTGAAGCTTTCTTT. Encoded protein: CASSVEGLMNTEAFF.

This clone has a handful of counts. The gene calls are TRBV11-2 and TRBJ1-3, with 10 bases aligning to TRBD1. CDR1 is SGHAT, CDR2 FQNNGV, per germline. This CDR3 has 15 residues. V shed 5 bases, J shed 3 bases, and the junction held 4 bases outside the gene matches. DNA of the CDR3: TGTGCCAGCAGCAAAGACAGGGGGCATGGAAACACCATATATTTT. It translates to CASSKDRGHGNTIYF.

As to this clone: Other DNA sequences in the same sample also yield this CDR3. The chain is built from TRBV24-1 and TRBJ2-3, with 9 bases identical to TRBD1. The CDR3 contains 15 residues. The germline V gene has CDR1 KGHDR and CDR2 SFDVKD. Trimming took 4 bases from V and 4 from J; bases not matched to a gene: 5. For the CDR3, the DNA is TGTGCCACCAGTGACCCGGGACAGGGTGCAGATACGCAGTATTTT. It codes for CATSDPGQGADTQYF.

The chain has TRBV30 and TRBJ2-7; 8 bases match TRBD1. CDR3 size: 14 residues. Per germline, CDR1 GTSNPN and CDR2 SVGIG (reference sequence). The V and J ends lost 4 bases and 0 bases, in that order; junction bases with no gene match: 5. The CDR3 DNA is TGTGCCTGGAATGGACAGGGCCTCTCCTACGAGCAGTACTTC. Translation gives CAWNGQGLSYEQYF.

This clone was counted a single time. The chain couples TRBV5-1 to TRBJ2-2; a possible D gene is TRBD1 (6 bases). Trimming took 0 bases from V and 2 from J, leaving 17 bases between them. The CDR3 spans 18 residues. Germline V gene data show CDR1 as SGHRS and CDR2 as YFSETQ. The CDR3 nucleotides read TGCGCCAGCAGCTTGGCCCCGCTTTCAGGGGCCAACACCGGGGAGCTGTTTTTT. Protein sequence: CASSLAPLSGANTGELFF.

This clone was detected only a few times. The chain links TRBV11-3 to TRBJ1-1, with D maybe TRBD1 (6 bases). The germline gives CDR1 SGHNT, CDR2 YENEEA. The CDR3 spans 18 residues. V was pared by 0 bases and J by 6 bases, with 23 bases between. CDR3 in amino acids: CASSLDLMWGGGWAEAFF. As DNA, the CDR3 is TGTGCCAGCAGCTTAGATCTAATGTGGGGGGGCGGCTGGGCTGAAGCTTTCTTT.

The chain uses TRBV7-2 and TRBJ1-3; TRBD1 might be the D (5 bases). CDR3 length: 15 amino acids. Trimming stripped 5 bases from V and 0 bases from J, with 11 bases between. CDR1 SGHTA and CDR2 FQGNSA come from the germline V gene. The CDR3 is CASSVRGGSGNTIYF. CDR3 in DNA: TGTGCCAGCAGCGTTCGGGGGGGCTCTGGAAACACCATATATTTT.

The chain employs TRBV18 and TRBJ1-4; 9 bases line up with TRBD1. Trimming at V came to 4 bases and at J to 5 bases, leaving 8 bases not matched to a gene. The germline V gene encodes CDR1 KGHSH and CDR2 LQKENI. The CDR3 length is 16 residues. The CDR3 DNA is TGTGCCAGCTCACTTATGGCCGGGACAGGGAATGAAAAACTGTTTTTT. Its protein is CASSLMAGTGNEKLFF.

The V and J genes are TRBV6-4 and TRBJ1-6; 7 positions agree with TRBD1. CDR3 length: 14 residues. CDR1 and CDR2 from the germline V gene are MRHNA and SNTAGT. V dropped 3 bases and J dropped 6; count of bases not matched to a gene: 2. The CDR3 DNA sequence: TGTGCCAGCAGTGATAACAGGGGTAATTCACCCCTCCACTTT. Protein product: CASSDNRGNSPLHF.

This rearrangement joins TRBV13 to TRBJ1-1; TRBD1 might be the D (6 bases). Germline CDR1 reads PRHDT; CDR2 reads FYEKMQ (reference sequence). The CDR3 totals 15 residues. Between the trimmed V and J ends, which lost 6 bases and 4 bases, there was a span of 18 bases. In nucleotides, the CDR3 is TGTGCCAGCAGGCCGGGGCCAGGGGCGCGCACTGAAGCTTTCTTT. Translation gives CASRPGPGARTEAFF.

The V and J genes are TRBV19 and TRBJ2-5; D is possibly TRBD2 (6 bases). Trimming removed 6 bases from V and 4 bases from J, with 9 bases in between. Per the germline V gene, CDR1 is LNHDA and CDR2 is SQIVND (reference sequence). The CDR3 sequence is 12 residues long. CDR3 sequence reads: CASRRGLETQYF. In DNA, the CDR3 is TGTGCCAGTAGGCGGGGCCTAGAGACCCAGTACTTC. Based on the CDR3 plus reference TRBV19 and TRBJ2-5, the full variable domain is DGGITQSPKYLFRKEGQNVTLSCEQNLNHDAMYWYRQDPGQGLRLIYYSQIVNDFQKGDIAEGYSVSREKKESFPLTVTSAQKNPTAFYLCASRRGLETQYFGPGTRLLVL.

The rearrangement joins TRBV19 to TRBJ1-5, with D tentatively TRBD1 (6 bases). The CDR3 has 16 amino acids. V was cut by 6 bases and J by 3 bases, with 18 bases left in between. Germline CDR1 LNHDA, CDR2 SQIVND (reference sequence). The CDR3 nucleotides are TGTGCCAGTAGGCTGGACAGCTTATCTTTCAATCAGCCCCAGCATTTT. Its translation: CASRLDSLSFNQPQHF.

V and J are TRBV2 and TRBJ1-1, with a possible D match to TRBD1 (6 bases). Germline V gene lookup returns CDR1 SNHLY and CDR2 FYNNEI. This CDR3 contains 15 residues. V was trimmed by 9 bases and J by 0 bases, leaving 17 bases between them. The CDR3 DNA reads as TGTGCCAGAGGGGGTCCGACTGGGGTGAACACTGAAGCTTTCTTT. It yields the protein CARGGPTGVNTEAFF.

This clone was observed once. The chain combines TRBV6-1 with TRBJ2-3; possibly TRBD1 for D (5 bases). Trimming pared 7 bases from V and 3 bases from J, leaving 11 bases between. This CDR3 has 13 amino acids. Germline V gene data show CDR1 as MNHNS and CDR2 as SASEGT. The CDR3 sequence: CASNQGPTDTQYF. The CDR3 coding sequence is TGTGCCAGCAACCAGGGCCCAACAGATACGCAGTATTTT.

The chain combines TRBV9 with TRBJ1-6, with a tentative D call TRBD1 (5 bases). There are 13 residues in the CDR3. Germline-derived CDR1 and CDR2 are SGDLS and YYNGEE. The ends were cut back, 2 bases at V and 9 bases at J, with 9 bases in the middle. This chain's CDR3 is CASSVAGTSPLHF. The CDR3 DNA follows: TGTGCCAGCAGCGTGGCGGGGACTTCACCCCTCCACTTT. The full variable domain, in which reference TRBV9 and TRBJ1-6 provide the parts outside the CDR3, is DSGVTQTPKHLITATGQRVTLRCSPRSGDLSVYWYQQSLDQGLQFLIQYYNGEERAKGNILERFSAQQFPDLHSELNLSSLELGDSALYFCASSVAGTSPLHFGNGTRLTVT.

The rearrangement links TRBV11-3 to TRBJ2-2; a weak D match, TRBD1 (5 bases). Germline V gives CDR1 SGHNT, CDR2 YENEEA. This CDR3 comprises 15 residues. V lost 3 bases and J lost 5, with 13 bases in between. For the CDR3, the DNA is TGTGCCAGCAGCTTTCAGGGCCCAGGGACCGGGGAGCTGTTTTTT. Translated, it gives CASSFQGPGTGELFF. The complete variable domain, with remaining parts taken from reference TRBV11-3 and TRBJ2-2, reads EAGVVQSPRYKIIEKKQPVAFWCNPISGHNTLYWYLQNLGQGPELLIRYENEEAVDDSQLPKDRFSAERLKGVDSTLKIQPAELGDSAVYLCASSFQGPGTGELFFGEGSRLTVL.

The gene calls are TRBV3-1 (or the pseudogene TRBV3-2) and TRBJ1-2; maybe TRBD1 (5 bases). Germline assignment: CDR1 LGHDT and CDR2 YNNKEL (reference sequence). The CDR3 is 13 residues long. The V and J ends lost 0 bases and 8 bases respectively, with 10 bases between them. Written as DNA, the CDR3 is TGTGCCAGCAGCCAAGATTCAGGGTTCGGCTACACCTTC. It specifies CASSQDSGFGYTF.

The rearrangement uses TRBV9 and TRBJ2-7; D remains ambiguous. The germline CDR1 and CDR2 sequences are SGDLS and YYNGEE. V lost 4 bases to trimming and J lost 4 bases, with 15 bases between them. CDR3 length equals 14 residues. The CDR3 protein is CASSPQLSFYEQYF. The DNA of the CDR3 is TGTGCCAGCAGCCCCCAGTTGTCATTTTACGAGCAGTACTTC.

The chain is built from TRBV6-2 or TRBV6-3 and TRBJ2-1, with 14 bases that match TRBD2. Germline V gives CDR1 MNHEY, CDR2 SVGEGT. The CDR3 is 17 amino acids. With 0 bases clipped from V and 4 bases from J, the junction kept 2 bases outside the gene matches. The CDR3 DNA reads as TGTGCCAGCAGTTACTCGGGACTAGCGGGAGTGTACAATGAGCAGTTCTTC. This sequence encodes CASSYSGLAGVYNEQFF.

The chain carries TRBV3-1 (or the pseudogene TRBV3-2) and TRBJ2-1; 7 positions match TRBD2. J lost 4 bases, V lost 2 bases, and 8 bases had no gene match. The germline V gene encodes CDR1 LGHDT and CDR2 YNNKEL (reference sequence). This CDR3 has 16 amino acids. The CDR3 region has the DNA TGTGCCAGCAGCCAACGGGCTAGCGGAGATTACAATGAGCAGTTCTTC. It is translated as CASSQRASGDYNEQFF.

The chain uses TRBV28 and TRBJ1-6; D is unresolved. Germline CDR1 is MDHEN and CDR2 is SYDVKM. Trimming took off 5 bases at V and 6 bases at J, with 11 bases between the two ends. The CDR3 totals 14 residues. The CDR3 region is CASSEREANSPLHF. In nucleotides, the CDR3 is TGTGCCAGCAGTGAACGGGAAGCTAATTCACCCCTCCACTTT.

This chain uses TRBV7-9 with TRBJ1-5, with 7 bases lining up with TRBD1. Unmatched junction bases numbered 5, after V lost 5 bases and J lost 1 base. The CDR3 is 15 residues long. Germline CDR1 and CDR2: SEHNR and FQNEAQ (reference sequence). In DNA, the CDR3 is TGTGCCAGCAGCATGACAGGGCCAAGCAATCAGCCCCAGCATTTT. This sequence encodes CASSMTGPSNQPQHF.

The chain combines TRBV7-2 with TRBJ2-1; 8 nucleotides align to TRBD1. The CDR3 has 10 residues. Germline CDR1 SGHTA, CDR2 FQGNSA. The trim removed 5 bases at V and 16 bases at J, leaving 4 bases unmatched. CDR3 nucleotides: TGTGCCAGCAGCCGGGACAGGCCCTTCTTC. It yields the protein CASSRDRPFF. The full variable domain, in which reference TRBV7-2 and TRBJ2-1 provide the parts outside the CDR3, is GAGVSQSPSNKVTEKGKDVELRCDPISGHTALYWYRQSLGQGLEFLIYFQGNSAPDKSGLPSDRFSAERTGGSVSTLTIQRTQQEDSAVYLCASSRDRPFFGPGTRLTVL.

This rearrangement joins TRBV9 to TRBJ1-3, with D possibly TRBD1 on 5 matching bases. This CDR3 is 15 amino acids long. Between the trimmed V and J ends, which lost 4 bases and 0 bases, there was a span of 11 bases. Germline V lookup: CDR1 SGDLS, CDR2 YYNGEE. CDR3 nucleotides: TGTGCCAGCAGCACGACGACAGACTCTGGAAACACCATATATTTT. Protein sequence: CASSTTTDSGNTIYF.

The chain is built from TRBV2 and TRBJ2-2; 7 nucleotides align to TRBD1. This CDR3 region has 16 residues. The germline V gene has CDR1 SNHLY and CDR2 FYNNEI. Trimming at V came to 7 bases and at J to 0 bases, leaving 8 bases not matched to a gene. The CDR3 DNA follows: TGTGCCAGCAACGGACAGGCGTTCGCGAACACCGGGGAGCTGTTTTTT. This translates into CASNGQAFANTGELFF.